The sample holds a few counts of the clone carrying this T cell receptor (beta chain). Its antigen is unidentified. This record comes from a study of cytomegalovirus exposure and HLA in healthy donors. Using immunoSEQ multiplex PCR, the repertoire was profiled, and TCRdb retains in-frame clones only, with some absent. Counted here are 150,000 to 200,000 clones, approximately 82% occurring once; the ten biggest clones make up 13%. Study-level findings and limits: Associated with cytomegalovirus, according to the listing, were some 150 TCR beta chains. Rare TCR sequences predominated, though certain public TCRs were found in many donors.

The receptor was derived from a woman in her 30s in good health and CMV-seropositive. Sequences were obtained from PBMCs.

CDR3 DNA sequence: TGTGCCATCCGGGGAGGGAGTAGGGACAATGAGCAGTTCTTC. It codes for CAIRGGSRDNEQFF. The chain is built from TRBV10-3 and TRBJ2-1; 7 nucleotides match TRBD2. The V segment lost 8 bases and the J segment 5 bases; nucleotides outside the gene matches: 9. From germline, CDR1 is ENHRY and CDR2 SYGVKD. CDR3 size: 14 residues.